The 4 T cell receptor beta chains below were found in one sample sequenced in a study of vaccination and CD4 T cells after COVID-19 (dated by TCRdb to the early 2020s). Library method: PCR. For sequencing, an Illumina iSeq 100 was employed. DNA from cultured CD4+ T cells was subjected to TCR sequencing with the Oncomine TCR Beta short-read assay at the Johns Hopkins FTIC core. TCRdb took the public reads, trimmed them with fastp at Q25, ran MiXCR for clone calling and kept in-frame beta chains. Each CDR3 protein gets just one entry, which takes the most common genes and DNA from the rows behind it. In all, the sample holds tens of thousands of distinct CDR3 sequences, and 60% to 75% of those were seen once. The ten largest account for around 7.9% of the sample. The meaning of the sample's treatment or condition label: 10-day PBMC culture with coronavirus spike peptide pools or control peptides (ViraFEST assay).

These receptors' antigens are unknown. The material sequenced was CD4+ T cells from blood, cultured in vitro. The receptors shown here come from a human donor who had recovered from COVID-19.

The chain recombines TRBV7-9 with TRBJ2-7; D is unresolved. The V and J ends lost 5 bases and 2 bases respectively, with 13 bases between them. The CDR3 contains 14 residues. CDR1 is SEHNR and CDR2 is FQNEAQ in the germline V gene (reference sequence). CDR3 in amino acids: CASSLHPPPYEQYF. CDR3 DNA: TGTGCCAGCAGCCTACACCCGCCTCCCTACGAGCAGTACTTC.

The V and J genes are TRBV20-1 and TRBJ2-3; possible D gene TRBD2, 6 bases. Germline loops: CDR1 DFQATT, CDR2 SNEGSKA (reference sequence). V shed 0 bases and J shed 0 bases, with 10 bases lying between them. This CDR3 spans 15 amino acids. The CDR3 here is CSARDLSGSTDTQYF. The CDR3 nucleotides read TGCAGTGCTAGAGATCTGAGCGGGAGCACAGATACGCAGTATTTT.

For the CDR3, the DNA is TGTGCCAGCAGCTTTGGACTAGCGGGAACCACCGGGGAGCTGTTTTTT. Translating it yields CASSFGLAGTTGELFF. V is TRBV7-3 and J is TRBJ2-2; 12 bases agree with TRBD2. CDR3 length equals 16 residues. Per the germline V gene, CDR1 is SGHTA and CDR2 is FQGTGA. Losses at the gene ends were 3 bases for V and 4 bases for J; bases not matched to a gene: 3.

The CDR3, as DNA: TGTGCCAGCAGTTCCCCTTCCGAGGGGAACACCGGGGAGCTGTTTTTT. It yields the protein CASSSPSEGNTGELFF. The genes are TRBV28 and TRBJ2-2; TRBD2 might be the D (5 bases). CDR1 and CDR2 (germline): MDHEN, SYDVKM. V was trimmed by 4 bases and J by 1 base, leaving 13 bases between them. The CDR3 extends over 16 amino acids.